Sequencing of this TCR beta chain was carried out in a study of tumor-infiltrating lymphocytes in primary liver carcinoma. Study as a whole: The study included patients who were men and women aged 30 to 69 years.

This clonotype was recorded at least ten times. V lost 7 bases and J 1 base, leaving 15 bases between the germline ends. Germline V gene lookup returns CDR1 GTSNPN and CDR2 SVGIG (reference sequence). The CDR3 contains 14 residues. The tissue used was unsorted bulk material of about 17-33 mg. RNA and DNA were co-extracted from it with the AllPrep DNA/RNA mini kit. The template, about 550 ng total RNA, yielded TCR beta cDNA made with a constant-region primer. Libraries of TCR beta came from three nested multiplex PCR rounds with slightly modified ARM-PCR. A C-beta reverse primer was combined with TRBV1-TRBV30 forward primers in the first two PCR rounds, and each round had around 11 cycles. One entry per CDR3 protein, called by TCRdb with MiXCR from the multiplex PCR reads. Of about 64,000 distinct CDR3 sequences in the sample, about two thirds were seen once.

The chain carries TRBV30 and TRBJ2-3; possible D gene TRBD2, 6 bases. Sequencing was done on a sample of liver tumor tissue from sampling region 4. The subset: tumor region T4, right-lateral pole. The clonotype originates from a man aged 40-55 years with primary liver carcinoma and hepatitis B virus infection. In DNA form, the CDR3 reads TGTGCCTCCGGCCTCACGGGAGGCACAGATACGCAGTATTTT. Amino acids: CASGLTGGTDTQYF.